The 28 T cell receptor beta chains reported below all come from one sample, sequenced in a study of T cell repertoires in cytomegalovirus infection. No antigen has been assigned to these receptors. TCRdb re-analysed the reads in MiXCR, keeping a single row per CDR3 protein. The top ten hold approximately 18% of the sample, which has approximately 730,000 distinct CDR3 sequences, around 32% seen once. Sequenced here: cultured PBMCs, sampled from culture after CMV antigen stimulation. The receptors originated from a human donor in good health (CMV status not recorded). Some clones in this sample may be carry-over from other donors' samples.

The V call is TRBV12-5, the J call TRBJ2-7; no clear D gene. V gave up 4 bases and J gave up 6 bases, with 10 bases separating them. Germline CDR1 is LGHNT and CDR2 is FRNRAP. The CDR3 has 12 amino acids. This CDR3 is CASGSPGSEQYF. CDR3 coding DNA: TGTGCTAGTGGTTCCCCTGGATCCGAGCAGTACTTC. Full variable domain (rest looked up from reference TRBV12-5 and TRBJ2-7): DARVTQTPRHKVTEMGQEVTMRCQPILGHNTVFWYRQTMMQGLELLAYFRNRAPLDDSGMPKDRFSAEMPDATLATLKIQPSEPRDSAVYFCASGSPGSEQYFGPGTRLTVT.

The chain employs TRBV6-2 or TRBV6-3 and TRBJ2-1; 14 bases are a match to TRBD2. J lost 2 bases, V lost 7 bases, and 4 bases had no gene match. From germline, CDR1 is MNHEY and CDR2 SVGEGT. The CDR3 sequence is 16 residues long. The CDR3 region has the DNA TGTGCCAGCAAGACTAGCGGGAGGGGGGCCTACAATGAGCAGTTCTTC. Residues: CASKTSGRGAYNEQFF.

This clonotype occurred many times. This sequence joins TRBV7-2 and TRBJ1-1, with D possibly TRBD1 on 6 matching bases. Looked up from germline, CDR1 is SGHTA and CDR2 is FQGNSA. The CDR3 spans 15 residues. V dropped 3 bases and J dropped 0 bases, with 11 bases sitting between them. CDR3 nucleotides: TGTGCCAGCAGCTTCAGGGGACGGATGAACACTGAAGCTTTCTTT. As protein: CASSFRGRMNTEAFF. The full variable domain, its missing parts supplied by reference TRBV7-2 and TRBJ1-1, is GAGVSQSPSNKVTEKGKDVELRCDPISGHTALYWYRQSLGQGLEFLIYFQGNSAPDKSGLPSDRFSAERTGGSVSTLTIQRTQQEDSAVYLCASSFRGRMNTEAFFGQGTRLTVV.

This clonotype was counted only a few times. The chain couples TRBV7-6 to TRBJ1-5; tentatively, D is TRBD1 (5 bases). CDR3 length: 14 amino acids. CDR1 is SGHVS, CDR2 FNYEAQ, per germline. Trimming shortened V by 1 base and J by 3 bases, and 7 bases separated the two germline ends. CDR3 amino acids: CASSLGTINQPQHF. For the CDR3, the DNA is TGTGCCAGCAGCTTAGGGACAATCAATCAGCCCCAGCATTTT.

The chain joins TRBV6-6 to TRBJ1-2; TRBD1 aligns across 8 bases. Unmatched junction bases numbered 7, after V lost 6 bases and J lost 4 bases. Germline loops: CDR1 MNHNY, CDR2 SVGAGI (reference sequence). CDR3 length: 14 residues. The CDR3 sequence is CASRYRGELYGYTF. The CDR3 DNA sequence: TGTGCCAGCAGATACAGGGGGGAACTCTATGGCTACACCTTC.

The V call is TRBV20-1, the J call TRBJ1-6; weak D call: TRBD1 (5 bases). Trimming removed 5 bases from V and 7 bases from J, with 12 bases in between. Looked up from germline, CDR1 is DFQATT and CDR2 is SNEGSKA (reference sequence). The CDR3 length is 13 residues. CDR3: CSAHGGSNSPLHF. The CDR3, as DNA: TGCAGTGCTCATGGGGGGTCAAATTCACCCCTCCACTTT.

This clonotype showed up many times. The chain is built from TRBV7-2 and TRBJ2-1; D is undetermined. In germline, CDR1 is SGHTA, CDR2 FQGNSA. The CDR3 covers 15 residues. The V end lost 1 base, the J end lost 2 bases, and 9 bases lay between the germline ends. This CDR3 reads CASSLGGGTYNEQFF. CDR3 in DNA: TGTGCCAGCAGCTTAGGCGGCGGTACCTACAATGAGCAGTTCTTC.

This clonotype is a singleton in its sample. CDR3 amino acids: CASSIVVRRATYNEQFF. CDR3 DNA sequence: TGTGCCAGTAGTATAGTGGTCCGGCGGGCTACCTACAATGAGCAGTTCTTC. The chain recombines TRBV19 with TRBJ2-1; weak D call: TRBD2 (5 bases). Germline loops: CDR1 LNHDA, CDR2 SQIVND (reference sequence). There are 17 residues in the CDR3. V was clipped by 1 base and J by 2 bases, with 15 bases between them.

This clonotype was detected only a few times. The gene calls are TRBV12-3 or TRBV12-4 and TRBJ1-5; D possibly corresponds to TRBD1 (5 bases). The V end was cut by 3 bases, the J end by 9 bases, with 15 bases between. This CDR3 is built from 14 residues. The CDR3 DNA reads as TGTGCCAGCAGTTTTGAAGGGGTGTATATGCCCCAGCATTTT. This encodes CASSFEGVYMPQHF.

The chain recombines TRBV5-1 with TRBJ2-2; D gene uncertain. V lost 0 bases and J lost 4, with 13 bases in between. The CDR3 contains 16 residues. The V gene's germline CDR1 is SGHRS and CDR2 YFSETQ. CDR3 bases: TGCGCCAGCAGCTTGGAAAGGCAGGAAGTCACCGGGGAGCTGTTTTTT. It codes for CASSLERQEVTGELFF.

This clonotype was recorded at least ten times. The chain uses TRBV7-8 and TRBJ1-2, with D possibly TRBD1 on 6 matching bases. Trimming removed 5 bases from V and 4 bases from J, with 14 bases in between. Germline V gene lookup returns CDR1 SGHVS and CDR2 FQNEAQ. CDR3 size: 14 residues. The CDR3 nucleotides read TGTGCCAGCAGCCCTCGGACAGAGACCTATGGCTACACCTTC. It yields the protein CASSPRTETYGYTF.

The DNA for the CDR3 is TGTGCCACCAGTCGGGGGGCCACCGGGGAGCTGTTTTTT. Protein product: CATSRGATGELFF. The rearrangement links TRBV15 to TRBJ2-2; D perhaps matches TRBD2 (7 bases). V lost 6 bases to trimming and J lost 4 bases, with 9 bases between them. Germline CDR1 is LNHNV and CDR2 is YYDKDF (reference sequence). CDR3 length: 13 residues.

The chain is built from TRBV7-8 and TRBJ1-6, with D maybe TRBD1 (6 bases). CDR1 is SGHVS and CDR2 is FQNEAQ in the germline V gene. V shed 5 bases and J shed 6 bases, with 14 bases lying between them. The CDR3 contains 15 residues. CDR3 residues: CASSPVDSANSPLHF. The CDR3, as DNA: TGTGCCAGCAGCCCAGTGGACAGTGCTAATTCACCCCTCCACTTT.

This clonotype occurred many times. V is TRBV6-1 and J is TRBJ1-1, with D unclear. The CDR3 extends over 13 amino acids. The germline CDR1 and CDR2 sequences are MNHNS and SASEGT. V was clipped by 6 bases and J by 2 bases, with 10 bases between them. The DNA for the CDR3 is TGTGCCAGCAGGGATAATCGAAACACTGAAGCTTTCTTT. Translated: CASRDNRNTEAFF.

The sample holds a few counts of this clonotype. The chain recombines TRBV6-6 with TRBJ2-3; D gene ambiguous. V was clipped by 2 bases and J by 1 base, with 16 bases between them. The CDR3 loop spans 17 amino acids. The germline V gene encodes CDR1 MNHNY and CDR2 SVGAGI (reference sequence). The CDR3 DNA reads as TGTGCCAGCAGTTACACCGACACCGGTCGGGGCACAGATACGCAGTATTTT. As protein: CASSYTDTGRGTDTQYF.

The chain combines TRBV6-1 with TRBJ2-7; no reliable D call. The V end lost 8 bases, the J end lost 7 bases, and 21 bases lay between the germline ends. There are 14 residues in the CDR3. Germline V gives CDR1 MNHNS, CDR2 SASEGT. In DNA, the CDR3 is TGTGCCAGCCTCACGAACAGCCGGATGTGGGAGCAGTACTTC. Its translation: CASLTNSRMWEQYF.

V gene TRBV11-2 combines with J gene TRBJ1-6; 7 nucleotides agree with TRBD1. Germline V CDR1 and CDR2: SGHAT, FQNNGV. Losses at the gene ends were 4 bases for V and 7 bases for J; bases not matched to a gene: 7. The CDR3 covers 15 residues. The CDR3 nucleotides are TGTGCCAGCAGCTCGGACAGGCCCCGGAATTCACCCCTCCACTTT. This gives the protein CASSSDRPRNSPLHF.

This chain uses TRBV30 with TRBJ2-3; unclear D gene. V dropped 0 bases and J dropped 5 bases, with 12 bases sitting between them. The CDR3 covers 14 residues. Germline V gene lookup returns CDR1 GTSNPN and CDR2 SVGIG (reference sequence). The CDR3 loop reads CAWSVLGFGDTQYF. The CDR3, as DNA: TGTGCCTGGAGTGTATTGGGATTCGGAGATACGCAGTATTTT.

This clonotype has just one count. The genes are TRBV12-3 or TRBV12-4 and TRBJ2-3; D may match TRBD1 or TRBD2 (5 bases each). V lost 7 bases to trimming and J lost 2 bases, with 16 bases between them. The CDR3 runs to 15 residues. The CDR3 DNA reads TGTGCCAGCAAAATTGGGGGAACCTACACAGATACGCAGTATTTT. Its protein is CASKIGGTYTDTQYF.

This clonotype was observed a handful of times. This chain joins TRBV7-2 and TRBJ1-4; D not resolved. V dropped 5 bases and J dropped 8 bases, with 15 bases sitting between them. This CDR3 has 14 amino acids. The germline gives CDR1 SGHTA, CDR2 FQGNSA. In nucleotides, the CDR3 is TGTGCCAGCAGCCACCTCCTCGGGCCCGAAAAACTGTTTTTT. This sequence encodes CASSHLLGPEKLFF.

There are a few counts of this clonotype. The chain is built from TRBV20-1 and TRBJ2-5; D is undetermined. Between the trimmed V and J ends, which lost 6 bases and 5 bases, there was a span of 22 bases. From germline, CDR1 is DFQATT and CDR2 SNEGSKA (reference sequence). The CDR3 has 15 amino acids. This CDR3 is CSAKVGGTEFETQYF. CDR3 bases: TGCAGTGCAAAGGTGGGCGGCACCGAGTTCGAGACCCAGTACTTC.

The chain carries TRBV7-2 and TRBJ1-4; 8 bases map to TRBD1. The V segment lost 5 bases and the J segment 4 bases; nucleotides outside the gene matches: 3. This CDR3 comprises 14 residues. In germline, CDR1 is SGHTA, CDR2 FQGNSA. The CDR3 is CASSRDRYNEKLFF. The CDR3 region has the DNA TGTGCCAGCAGCCGGGACAGGTATAATGAAAAACTGTTTTTT. Complete variable domain (other parts from reference TRBV7-2 and TRBJ1-4): GAGVSQSPSNKVTEKGKDVELRCDPISGHTALYWYRQSLGQGLEFLIYFQGNSAPDKSGLPSDRFSAERTGGSVSTLTIQRTQQEDSAVYLCASSRDRYNEKLFFGSGTQLSVL.

This clonotype was recorded once. This chain links TRBV6-2 or TRBV6-3 with TRBJ2-5; either TRBD1 or TRBD2 may fit D (5 bases each). V was clipped by 4 bases and J by 5 bases, with 11 bases between them. Germline CDR1 and CDR2: MNHEY and SVGEGT. The CDR3 covers 13 residues. The CDR3 DNA reads as TGTGCCAGCAGTTGGGACGGGATGGAGACCCAGTACTTC. It encodes CASSWDGMETQYF.

On this clonotype itself: An end of the junction differs from the germline gene, which may be a read error. The chain has TRBV2 and TRBJ1-3; D remains ambiguous. There are 16 residues in the CDR3. Germline V gene lookup returns CDR1 SNHLY and CDR2 FYNNEI. CDR3 coding DNA: TGTACCAGCAGTGTGTTTCCCCTCTTCTCTGGAAACACCATATATTTT. It translates to CTSSVFPLFSGNTIYF. The full variable domain, its missing parts supplied by reference TRBV2 and TRBJ1-3, is EPEVTQTPSHQVTQMGQEVILRCVPISNHLYFYWYRQILGQKVEFLVSFYNNEISEKSEIFDDQFSVERPDGSNFTLKIRSTKLEDSAMYFCTSSVFPLFSGNTIYFGEGSWLTVV.

V and J are TRBV6-5 and TRBJ2-3; weak D call: TRBD2 (6 bases). The CDR3 covers 16 residues. Germline-derived CDR1 and CDR2 are MNHEY and SVGAGI. Trimming removed 6 bases at V and 2 bases at J, with 18 bases between. CDR3 amino acids: CASRQGRTMDTDTQYF. CDR3 coding DNA: TGTGCCAGCAGGCAAGGGAGGACAATGGACACAGATACGCAGTATTTT.

This clonotype was counted between two and nine times. J is TRBJ1-4 and V is TRBV11-2; no clear D. The CDR3 covers 16 residues. Deletions cut 5 bases from V and 5 bases from J, with 18 bases between. Per the germline V gene, CDR1 is SGHAT and CDR2 is FQNNGV. CDR3 amino acids: CASSHYAERLNEKLFF. CDR3 nucleotides: TGTGCCAGCAGCCACTATGCGGAGAGGCTAAATGAAAAACTGTTTTTT. The variable domain in full, completed from reference TRBV11-2 and TRBJ1-4, reads EAGVAQSPRYKIIEKRQSVAFWCNPISGHATLYWYQQILGQGPKLLIQFQNNGVVDDSQLPKDRFSAERLKGVDSTLKIQPAKLEDSAVYLCASSHYAERLNEKLFFGSGTQLSVL.

DNA for the CDR3: TGCGCCAGCAGTGAATTGGTATTGGGGGCCACAGATACGCAGTATTTT. Amino acid sequence: CASSELVLGATDTQYF. The chain couples TRBV10-1 to TRBJ2-3, with D perhaps matching TRBD1 (6 bases). V dropped 3 bases and J dropped 2 bases, with 15 bases sitting between them. Germline CDR1 WNHNN, CDR2 SYGVQD (reference sequence). This CDR3 comprises 16 residues.

This clonotype was counted many times. The chain combines TRBV19 with TRBJ2-1; TRBD2 agrees at 7 bases. In germline, CDR1 is LNHDA, CDR2 SQIVND (reference sequence). CDR3 length: 15 amino acids. Trimming removed 3 bases from V and 0 bases from J; junction bases left unmatched: 2. The CDR3 DNA follows: TGTGCCAGTAGTATCAGCGGGGACTCCTACAATGAGCAGTTCTTC. This sequence encodes CASSISGDSYNEQFF.